Presented here are 28 T cell receptor beta chains from one specimen sequenced in a study of radiotherapy plus CTLA-4 blockade in lung cancer. Assay used: immunoSEQ multiplex PCR; TCRdb lists only in-frame clones, some missing. The sample holds roughly 110,000 clones; roughly 77% are singletons and the top ten take around 3%. The sample here was peripheral blood, taken from a patient treated with radiotherapy plus ipilimumab. Every receptor here comes from a human donor with non-small cell lung cancer that progressed on radiotherapy plus ipilimumab. Some clones in this sample may be carry-over from other donors' samples.

The chain joins TRBV5-1 to TRBJ1-1; weak D call: TRBD1 (6 bases). The germline V gene has CDR1 SGHRS and CDR2 YFSETQ. V gave up 2 bases and J gave up 11 bases, with 16 bases separating them. This CDR3 comprises 13 residues. The CDR3: CASSLQGFGRAFF. The DNA for the CDR3 is TGCGCCAGCAGCTTACAGGGATTCGGTCGGGCTTTCTTT.

The V call is TRBV4-3, the J call TRBJ1-4; no clear D. V gave up 1 base and J gave up 6 bases, with 15 bases separating them. From germline, CDR1 is LGHNA and CDR2 YSLEER. This CDR3 is built from 16 residues. The chain's CDR3 is CASSQGSGFGDEKLFF. Here the CDR3 DNA reads TGCGCCAGCAGCCAAGGTTCTGGGTTCGGTGATGAAAAACTGTTTTTT.

The chain is built from TRBV9 and TRBJ2-5; 9 bases are shared with TRBD2. The DNA end lines up better with TRBJ2-7; the J call may be wrong. The germline V gene encodes CDR1 SGDLS and CDR2 YYNGEE. CDR3 length equals 17 residues. DNA of the CDR3: TGTGCCAGCAGCGTAGGGGGAGCGGGGGGACTAACCTACGAGCAGTACTTC. Protein: CASSVGGAGGLTYEQYF.

J is TRBJ2-5 and V is TRBV5-1; the match to TRBD2 covers 11 bases. Germline V gene sequence: CDR1 SGHRS, CDR2 YFSETQ. V shed 0 bases, J shed 5 bases, and the junction held 6 bases outside the gene matches. The CDR3 is 16 amino acids. CDR3 region: CASSLGDLAGGETQYF. The DNA for the CDR3 is TGCGCCAGCAGCTTGGGGGACCTAGCGGGGGGCGAGACCCAGTACTTC.

This chain uses TRBV5-4 with TRBJ1-4; D not certain. The V and J ends lost 0 bases and 0 bases respectively, with 6 bases between them. The CDR3 has 15 residues. Germline V gene sequence: CDR1 SGHNT, CDR2 YYREEE (reference sequence). The CDR3 reads CASSLGLTTNEKLFF. DNA for the CDR3: TGTGCCAGCAGCTTGGGACTCACAACTAATGAAAAACTGTTTTTT.

The V call is TRBV2, the J call TRBJ1-1; perhaps TRBD1 as D (6 bases). V gave up 8 bases and J gave up 2 bases, with 18 bases separating them. Germline V CDR1 and CDR2: SNHLY, FYNNEI. This CDR3 region has 15 residues. CDR3 bases: TGTGCCAGCGGAGAACAGGGTGGATTTAACACTGAAGCTTTCTTT. It is translated as CASGEQGGFNTEAFF. The full variable domain, with the rest looked up from reference TRBV2 and TRBJ1-1, is EPEVTQTPSHQVTQMGQEVILRCVPISNHLYFYWYRQILGQKVEFLVSFYNNEISEKSEIFDDQFSVERPDGSNFTLKIRSTKLEDSAMYFCASGEQGGFNTEAFFGQGTRLTVV.

The chain carries TRBV29-1 and TRBJ1-1, with 8 positions matching TRBD1. CDR1 and CDR2 from the germline V gene are SQVTM and ANQGSEA. The CDR3 sequence is 18 residues long. The trim removed 4 bases at V and 1 base at J, leaving 17 bases unmatched. The CDR3 loop is CSVAGIELPGQENTEAFF. The CDR3 coding sequence is TGCAGCGTTGCTGGGATTGAATTACCGGGACAGGAGAACACTGAAGCTTTCTTT.

The rearrangement uses TRBV30 and TRBJ1-2; no clear D. The CDR3 is 15 residues long. Trimming shortened V by 2 bases and J by 3 bases, and 16 bases separated the two germline ends. The germline CDR1 and CDR2 sequences are GTSNPN and SVGIG (reference sequence). The CDR3 nucleotides read TGTGCCTGGAGTCCCTTGCTGGAGAAGTACTATGGCTACACCTTC. Amino acid sequence: CAWSPLLEKYYGYTF.

With respect to this clone: Germline and junction disagree at one end, which may indicate a read error. This chain uses TRBV5-1 with TRBJ1-2, with 7 positions matching TRBD1. The CDR3 is made up of 14 amino acids. Germline CDR1 reads SGHRS; CDR2 reads YFSETQ. This CDR3 reads CASSLGTGTYGHTF. CDR3 bases: TGCGCCAGCAGCTTGGGGACAGGCACCTATGGCCACACCTTC.

The chain uses TRBV6-5 and TRBJ1-2; D gene unclear. The germline V gene has CDR1 MNHEY and CDR2 SVGAGI. This CDR3 spans 13 amino acids. V lost 6 bases, J lost 4 bases, and 12 bases lay in between. The CDR3 loop reads CASSRGRIYGYTF. The CDR3 coding sequence is TGTGCCAGCAGCAGAGGACGGATCTATGGCTACACCTTC.

This clone was seen a single time. The chain couples TRBV6-5 to TRBJ2-7; 8 nucleotides agree with TRBD1. The CDR3 length is 15 residues. Germline CDR1 and CDR2: MNHEY and SVGAGI. With 4 bases clipped from V and 2 bases from J, the junction kept 7 bases outside the gene matches. CDR3 sequence reads: CASSSSRTGPYEQYF. The CDR3 DNA reads as TGTGCCAGCAGTTCTTCCCGGACAGGGCCCTACGAGCAGTACTTC.

The CDR3 DNA reads TGTGCCAGCAGCTTCCCAACTAGCGGGGGCCGGAAAGATACGCAGTATTTT. It codes for CASSFPTSGGRKDTQYF. The J gene is TRBJ2-3, the V gene TRBV5-6, with 11 bases that match TRBD2. Germline V CDR1 and CDR2: SGHDT, YYEEEE. This CDR3 contains 17 residues. V shed 2 bases, J shed 5 bases, and the junction held 10 bases outside the gene matches.

CDR3 coding DNA: TGCAGCGTTGAAGCCCAGGCTAGCGGGGGGTCCACAGATACGCAGTATTTT. Protein sequence: CSVEAQASGGSTDTQYF. This sequence joins TRBV29-1 and TRBJ2-3; 11 positions match TRBD2. The V segment lost 1 base and the J segment 2 bases; nucleotides outside the gene matches: 8. Looked up from germline, CDR1 is SQVTM and CDR2 is ANQGSEA. The CDR3 spans 17 residues.

The table lists this clone with a few counts. The V call is TRBV9, the J call TRBJ2-1; 9 nucleotides align to TRBD2. Trimming cost V 4 bases and J 5 bases; bases outside gene matches: 7. This CDR3 region has 15 residues. Germline-derived CDR1 and CDR2 are SGDLS and YYNGEE. The CDR3 is CASSTRGLANNEQFF. As DNA, the CDR3 is TGTGCCAGCAGCACAAGGGGACTAGCCAACAATGAGCAGTTCTTC. Based on the CDR3 plus reference TRBV9 and TRBJ2-1, the full variable domain is DSGVTQTPKHLITATGQRVTLRCSPRSGDLSVYWYQQSLDQGLQFLIQYYNGEERAKGNILERFSAQQFPDLHSELNLSSLELGDSALYFCASSTRGLANNEQFFGPGTRLTVL.

The chain combines TRBV7-2 with TRBJ2-1; D remains ambiguous. The V end lost 5 bases, the J end lost 6 bases, and 5 bases lay between the germline ends. This CDR3 comprises 11 residues. Germline V CDR1 and CDR2: SGHTA, FQGNSA. CDR3 sequence reads: CASSPRNEQFF. CDR3 bases: TGTGCCAGCAGCCCCCGCAATGAGCAGTTCTTC.

The gene calls are TRBV5-1 and TRBJ1-4, with 8 bases aligning to TRBD1. Germline V gene sequence: CDR1 SGHRS, CDR2 YFSETQ. The V and J ends lost 3 bases and 10 bases, in that order; junction bases with no gene match: 14. The CDR3 contains 16 residues. CDR3 in amino acids: CASSSDRVGFGGKLFF. CDR3 in DNA: TGCGCCAGCAGCTCGGACAGGGTGGGTTTCGGAGGAAAACTGTTTTTT.

This clone was seen a few times. A much larger clone lies one base from this, so it may be a read error. V gene TRBV11-2 combines with J gene TRBJ2-7; no reliable D call. CDR1 SGHAT and CDR2 FQNNGV come from the germline V gene. The CDR3 length is 12 residues. V was cut by 0 bases and J by 2 bases, with 2 bases left in between. CDR3 protein: CASSLDPYEQYF. In nucleotides, the CDR3 is TGTGCCAGCAGCTTAGACCCCTACGAGCAGTACTTC. The complete variable domain, with remaining parts taken from reference TRBV11-2 and TRBJ2-7, reads EAGVAQSPRYKIIEKRQSVAFWCNPISGHATLYWYQQILGQGPKLLIQFQNNGVVDDSQLPKDRFSAERLKGVDSTLKIQPAKLEDSAVYLCASSLDPYEQYFGPGTRLTVT.

The chain links TRBV7-3 to TRBJ1-1, with 8 bases that match TRBD1. With 5 bases clipped from V and 4 bases from J, the junction kept 3 bases outside the gene matches. The CDR3 runs 13 residues. From germline, CDR1 is SGHTA and CDR2 FQGTGA. CDR3 in DNA: TGTGCCAGCAGCCCCGGACAGGGCACTGAAGCTTTCTTT. This encodes CASSPGQGTEAFF. Full variable domain (rest looked up from reference TRBV7-3 and TRBJ1-1): GAGVSQTPSNKVTEKGKYVELRCDPISGHTALYWYRQSLGQGPEFLIYFQGTGAADDSGLPNDRFFAVRPEGSVSTLKIQRTERGDSAVYLCASSPGQGTEAFFGQGTRLTVV.

V is TRBV10-3 and J is TRBJ1-5; D uncertain. This CDR3 has 13 residues. Per germline, CDR1 ENHRY and CDR2 SYGVKD. V was cut by 2 bases and J by 1 base, with 3 bases left in between. The CDR3 DNA is TGTGCCATCAGTGAGGGGAGCAATCAGCCCCAGCATTTT. It encodes CAISEGSNQPQHF.

V is TRBV29-1 and J is TRBJ1-4, with D possibly matching TRBD1 (5 bases). CDR1 and CDR2 from the germline V gene are SQVTM and ANQGSEA. V lost 6 bases to trimming and J lost 6 bases, with 11 bases between them. This CDR3 comprises 12 residues. The CDR3 DNA follows: TGCAGCGTAAGGGCGGGGGATGAAAAACTGTTTTTT. Its translation is CSVRAGDEKLFF.

In this sample, this clone turned up once. This sequence joins TRBV18 and TRBJ2-1; 10 bases fit TRBD2. The germline V gene has CDR1 KGHSH and CDR2 LQKENI. The junction had 0 bases not matched to a gene; V was cut back by 0 bases and J by 1 base. The CDR3 is made up of 16 amino acids. CDR3 region: CASSPPSGGSYNEQFF. The CDR3 nucleotides read TGTGCCAGCTCACCACCTAGCGGGGGGTCCTACAATGAGCAGTTCTTC.

This chain connects TRBV7-3 to TRBJ1-6; D is undetermined. The V gene lost 5 bases and the J gene lost 4 bases, with 12 bases spanning the gap. Germline V CDR1 and CDR2: SGHTA, FQGTGA. The CDR3 spans 15 residues. The CDR3 DNA reads as TGTGCCAGCAGCGCGAACTCGGGGTATAATTCACCCCTCCACTTT. Translated: CASSANSGYNSPLHF.

In this sample, this clone turned up once. This chain joins TRBV5-4 and TRBJ1-2; weak D call: TRBD1 (6 bases). The CDR3 has 15 amino acids. V was pared by 6 bases and J by 4 bases, with 19 bases between. Germline V gives CDR1 SGHNT, CDR2 YYREEE (reference sequence). The CDR3 is CASTSGGFLSYGYTF. The CDR3 nucleotides read TGTGCCAGCACCTCCGGGGGCTTTTTATCCTATGGCTACACCTTC.

The chain couples TRBV9 to TRBJ2-3, with D possibly matching TRBD2 (7 bases). Per germline, CDR1 SGDLS and CDR2 YYNGEE. The V gene lost 4 bases and the J gene lost 5 bases, with 17 bases spanning the gap. The CDR3 loop spans 15 amino acids. The CDR3 DNA is TGTGCCAGCAGCTCAAATGGGGGGGCGGAAGATACGCAGTATTTT. Protein sequence: CASSSNGGAEDTQYF.

V and J are TRBV19 and TRBJ2-7, with D maybe TRBD1 (6 bases). Per the germline V gene, CDR1 is LNHDA and CDR2 is SQIVND (reference sequence). The CDR3 spans 14 residues. V lost 6 bases, J lost 2 bases, and 14 bases lay in between. CDR3 sequence (DNA): TGTGCCAGTAGCATGGACAGTAGTCCCTACGAGCAGTACTTC. This gives the protein CASSMDSSPYEQYF.

The chain is built from TRBV4-3 and TRBJ2-3, with D possibly matching TRBD2 (6 bases). Trimming removed 1 base from V and 3 bases from J, with 14 bases in between. The CDR3 has 16 amino acids. Germline CDR1 and CDR2: LGHNA and YSLEER. CDR3 amino acids: CASSQGVLGGTDTQYF. The DNA for the CDR3 is TGCGCCAGCAGCCAAGGTGTCCTCGGGGGAACAGATACGCAGTATTTT.

The V and J genes are TRBV6-4 and TRBJ1-6; D possibly corresponds to TRBD1 (5 bases). Germline lookup yields CDR1 MRHNA and CDR2 SNTAGT. The length of the CDR3 is 14 residues. V lost 4 bases, J lost 8 bases, and 12 bases lay in between. CDR3 loop: CASSVQGMDSPLHF. CDR3 DNA: TGTGCCAGCAGTGTTCAGGGTATGGATTCACCCCTCCACTTT.

This chain connects TRBV7-9 to TRBJ1-2; D unclear. Trimming cost V 2 bases and J 3 bases, with 22 bases left between them. CDR1 and CDR2 from the germline V gene are SEHNR and FQNEAQ (reference sequence). This CDR3 has 18 residues. The CDR3 coding sequence is TGTGCCAGCAGCTTAAACCTTGCGTTTAGGGAATCTCACTATGGCTACACCTTC. This sequence encodes CASSLNLAFRESHYGYTF.